Each of the 8 T cell receptor beta chains below was sequenced from the same sample in a study of blood T cell repertoires in COVID-19. TCRdb's table, derived via immunoSEQ multiplex PCR, lists solely in-frame clones and lacks some. The sample lists 200,000 to 250,000 clones, about nine tenths seen once, with about 0.8% in the top ten. Material: peripheral blood. The receptor source for this set is a man aged 25-45 years with COVID-19, enrolled during active disease.

The chain uses TRBV5-1 and TRBJ2-7, with TRBD2 matching over 8 bases. This CDR3 has 14 amino acids. Per the germline V gene, CDR1 is SGHRS and CDR2 is YFSETQ. The ends lost 4 bases at V and 4 bases at J; junction bases unmatched: 7. The CDR3, as DNA: TGCGCCAGCAGCCCGGGGGGGCTCGGGTACGAGCAGTACTTC. It codes for CASSPGGLGYEQYF.

This chain uses TRBV11-2 with TRBJ2-7; unclear D gene. Germline V gene sequence: CDR1 SGHAT, CDR2 FQNNGV. The V gene lost 2 bases and the J gene lost 2 bases, with 10 bases spanning the gap. This CDR3 is built from 14 residues. CDR3 nucleotide sequence: TGTGCCAGCAGCTTATCCCCCACAACCTACGAGCAGTACTTC. Its translation: CASSLSPTTYEQYF.

The chain is built from TRBV9 and TRBJ1-4; 9 bases align to TRBD1. The CDR3 length is 18 residues. Germline lookup yields CDR1 SGDLS and CDR2 YYNGEE. V was clipped by 0 bases and J by 1 base; unmatched bases: 7. CDR3 bases: TGTGCCAGCAGCGTAGATACAGGGGGCTCACAAACTAATGAAAAACTGTTTTTT. As protein: CASSVDTGGSQTNEKLFF.

This clone came up a few times. Written as DNA, the CDR3 is TGTGCCATCAGTGGTCGGGGTGGCACTGAAGCTTTCTTT. It translates to CAISGRGGTEAFF. The chain combines TRBV10-3 with TRBJ1-1; unclear D gene. This CDR3 contains 13 residues. Germline CDR1 and CDR2: ENHRY and SYGVKD. Between the trimmed V and J ends, which lost 4 bases and 4 bases, there was a span of 10 bases.

The CDR3 nucleotides read TGTGCCAGCAGTGACCTTTCCGACGAGCAGTACTTC. Translation: CASSDLSDEQYF. The gene calls are TRBV2 and TRBJ2-7; D is unclear. With 3 bases removed from V and 5 bases from J, the gap between germline ends came to 8 bases. CDR3 size: 12 residues. CDR1 is SNHLY, CDR2 FYNNEI, per germline.

The chain joins TRBV11-2 to TRBJ1-1, with TRBD1 matching 7 bases. Germline CDR1 is SGHAT and CDR2 is FQNNGV. Unmatched junction bases numbered 3, after V lost 6 bases and J lost 2 bases. The CDR3 is made up of 13 amino acids. CDR3 sequence reads: CASRTGPNTEAFF. The CDR3 DNA sequence: TGTGCCAGCAGGACAGGGCCCAACACTGAAGCTTTCTTT. Combining the CDR3 with reference TRBV11-2 and TRBJ1-1 gives the whole variable domain EAGVAQSPRYKIIEKRQSVAFWCNPISGHATLYWYQQILGQGPKLLIQFQNNGVVDDSQLPKDRFSAERLKGVDSTLKIQPAKLEDSAVYLCASRTGPNTEAFFGQGTRLTVV.

The CDR3 here is CASSIASGGGNEQFF. CDR3 in DNA: TGTGCCAGTAGTATTGCTAGCGGGGGAGGGAATGAGCAGTTCTTC. This chain connects TRBV19 to TRBJ2-1, with 10 bases lining up with TRBD2. The CDR3 length is 15 residues. V shed 3 bases, J shed 7 bases, and the junction held 6 bases outside the gene matches. Germline V gene data show CDR1 as LNHDA and CDR2 as SQIVND (reference sequence).

This clone was counted once. This sequence joins TRBV5-5 and TRBJ2-1; possible D gene TRBD2, 6 bases. This CDR3 contains 14 residues. The ends were cut back, 3 bases at V and 1 base at J, with 8 bases in the middle. The germline V gene encodes CDR1 SGHKS and CDR2 YYEKEE (reference sequence). The CDR3 loop reads CASSSAGSYNEQFF. The CDR3 DNA follows: TGTGCCAGCAGCTCCGCGGGGTCCTACAATGAGCAGTTCTTC.